Each of the 14 T cell receptor beta chains below was sequenced from the same sample in a study of CD8 T cells in Susac syndrome. It was with random hexamers that 0.5 to 1 ug RNA was reverse transcribed. TCRdb processed the immunoSEQ multiplex PCR reads anew with MiXCR; each CDR3 protein has one entry. The sample has 150,000 or so distinct CDR3 sequences; roughly 94% are singletons. The sample comprised CD8+ T cells from PBMCs. Receptors were obtained from a human donor with multiple sclerosis.

The chain uses TRBV19 and TRBJ2-1; possibly TRBD1 for D (6 bases). Trimming pared 1 base from V and 9 bases from J, leaving 10 bases between. This CDR3 has 13 residues. In germline, CDR1 is LNHDA, CDR2 SQIVND (reference sequence). The CDR3 sequence: CASSIAGAGEQFF. Written as DNA, the CDR3 is TGTGCCAGTAGTATAGCAGGGGCTGGTGAGCAGTTCTTC.

This chain uses TRBV9 with TRBJ1-1; 9 bases match TRBD1. The length of the CDR3 is 14 residues. V lost 3 bases, J lost 5 bases, and 5 bases stayed unmatched. Per germline, CDR1 SGDLS and CDR2 YYNGEE. DNA of the CDR3: TGTGCCAGCAGCGATGGGACAGGGCGGACTGAAGCTTTCTTT. Amino acid sequence: CASSDGTGRTEAFF.

The chain is built from TRBV15 and TRBJ1-5; D is ambiguous. CDR1 and CDR2 from the germline V gene are LNHNV and YYDKDF (reference sequence). V was pared by 1 base and J by 3 bases, with 10 bases between. This CDR3 has 15 amino acids. CDR3 sequence (DNA): TGTGCCACCAGCAGAGGCCGGCAGGACAATCAGCCCCAGCATTTT. Translation gives CATSRGRQDNQPQHF.

V usage is TRBV7-6 and J usage is TRBJ2-1; 7 bases map to TRBD2. Losses at the gene ends were 5 bases for V and 13 bases for J; bases not matched to a gene: 17. The CDR3 covers 15 residues. Germline lookup yields CDR1 SGHVS and CDR2 FNYEAQ. The CDR3 sequence: CASSPRLSRGRVQFF. The CDR3 nucleotides are TGTGCCAGCAGCCCCCGACTGTCGCGGGGGAGGGTTCAGTTCTTC.

The chain employs TRBV30 and TRBJ2-7; 10 positions agree with TRBD2. The V segment lost 4 bases and the J segment 0 bases; nucleotides outside the gene matches: 12. The CDR3 consists of 17 residues. In germline, CDR1 is GTSNPN, CDR2 SVGIG (reference sequence). The CDR3 nucleotides read TGTGCCTGGAATTCCCTAGCGGGGGCGATAAGCTCCTACGAGCAGTACTTC. It yields the protein CAWNSLAGAISSYEQYF.

The chain links TRBV2 to TRBJ1-2, with D maybe TRBD1 (5 bases). CDR1 is SNHLY, CDR2 FYNNEI, per germline. V was clipped by 8 bases and J by 6 bases, with 13 bases between them. CDR3 length equals 12 residues. The CDR3 DNA reads TGTGCCAGCGTGGGGCGGAGGAATGGCTACACCTTC. This encodes CASVGRRNGYTF.

On this clonotype itself: This may arise from a read error, as a much more abundant clone is one base away. The rearrangement links TRBV6-2 or TRBV6-3 to TRBJ2-7, with D hard to call. Trimming shortened V by 1 base and J by 3 bases, and 1 base separated the two germline ends. Germline V gene data show CDR1 as MNHEY and CDR2 as SVGEGT. The CDR3 is 11 amino acids. The CDR3 loop is CASSYFYEQYF. CDR3 coding DNA: TGTGCCAGCAGTTACTTCTACGAGCAGTACTTC.

The chain couples TRBV3-1 to TRBJ2-6; D is perhaps TRBD1 (5 bases). Trimming removed 4 bases at V and 2 bases at J, with 12 bases between. The germline CDR1 and CDR2 sequences are LGHDT and YNNKEL (reference sequence). This CDR3 has 16 amino acids. CDR3 protein: CASSLQGRPGANVLTF. The DNA of the CDR3 is TGTGCCAGCAGCCTGCAGGGAAGACCTGGGGCCAACGTCCTGACTTTC. The complete variable domain, with remaining parts taken from reference TRBV3-1 and TRBJ2-6, reads DTAVSQTPKYLVTQMGNDKSIKCEQNLGHDTMYWYKQDSKKFLKIMFSYNNKELIINETVPNRFSPKSPDKAHLNLHINSLELGDSAVYFCASSLQGRPGANVLTFGAGSRLTVL.

This chain connects TRBV3-1 to TRBJ2-3; D gene unclear. Trimming left V 3 bases short and J 4 bases short, with 11 bases between. Germline V gives CDR1 LGHDT, CDR2 YNNKEL (reference sequence). There are 14 residues in the CDR3. For the CDR3, the DNA is TGTGCCAGCAGCCAGGCCAGTAGGGCAGATACGCAGTATTTT. It specifies CASSQASRADTQYF.

J is TRBJ2-1 and V is TRBV28, with a tentative D call TRBD1 (5 bases). Germline CDR1 is MDHEN and CDR2 is SYDVKM. There are 15 residues in the CDR3. Trimming shortened V by 7 bases and J by 0 bases, and 13 bases separated the two germline ends. CDR3 protein: CASNEGVSSYNEQFF. The CDR3 DNA follows: TGTGCCAGCAACGAAGGGGTGAGCTCCTACAATGAGCAGTTCTTC.

This chain connects TRBV29-1 to TRBJ1-4; 7 bases agree with TRBD1. CDR3 length: 14 amino acids. Germline-derived CDR1 and CDR2 are SQVTM and ANQGSEA. The V segment lost 7 bases and the J segment 5 bases; nucleotides outside the gene matches: 10. The CDR3 region is CSANQGGANEKLFF. The CDR3 coding sequence is TGCAGCGCTAACCAGGGGGGTGCGAATGAAAAACTGTTTTTT.

The V and J genes are TRBV30 and TRBJ1-5, with D unresolved. CDR3 size: 13 residues. V gave up 0 bases and J gave up 7 bases, with 10 bases separating them. In germline, CDR1 is GTSNPN, CDR2 SVGIG (reference sequence). The CDR3 region is CAWSVEEKQPQHF. As DNA, the CDR3 is TGTGCCTGGAGTGTCGAGGAGAAACAGCCCCAGCATTTT.

The rearrangement joins TRBV4-1 to TRBJ1-1; D remains ambiguous. CDR3 length equals 16 residues. Per the germline V gene, CDR1 is MGHRA and CDR2 is YSYEKL. The V gene lost 5 bases and the J gene lost 0 bases, with 16 bases spanning the gap. As DNA, the CDR3 is TGCGCCAGCAGCTCACACCCGGAGCCATTGAACACTGAAGCTTTCTTT. As protein: CASSSHPEPLNTEAFF.

The chain uses TRBV20-1 and TRBJ1-2; TRBD1 might be the D (6 bases). Trimming removed 3 bases from V and 4 bases from J, with 12 bases in between. The CDR3 contains 13 residues. Per the germline V gene, CDR1 is DFQATT and CDR2 is SNEGSKA (reference sequence). CDR3: CSARGGIRYGYTF. In nucleotides, the CDR3 is TGCAGTGCTAGGGGGGGCATCCGCTATGGCTACACCTTC.